This T cell receptor beta chain was found in a study of vaccination effects on CD4 cells after COVID-19 (dated by TCRdb to 2022 to 2024). Some background on the complete study: In the ViraFEST assay, PBMC were stimulated with viral peptide pools, and antigen-specific CD4+ T cell clonotypes were then identified by expansion using TCR sequencing. Each well held 1.5 million to 2.5 million PBMC cultured in IMDM containing roughly 5% human AB serum, approximately 10 IU/ml IL-2 and gentamicin, along with approximately 10 ug/ml peptides. A total of nine to ten COVID-19 convalescent patients and a handful of SARS-CoV-2-naive healthy vaccine recipients were included in the full study. Post-vaccine samples across the study were collected a median of 72 days after the second dose, with a range of 14 to 241. Cultures from other donors in the study were sequenced using the Oncomine TCR Beta short-read assay on an Illumina iSeq 100. SARS-CoV-2 spike-specific CD4+ TCR repertoires were compared before and after mRNA vaccination in COVID-19 convalescent patients and in infection-naive vaccine recipients.

Remarks on this clone: The specificity of this receptor is unknown. Per-base quality was not reported, and no clone a single base away is much larger than it.

Paper-wide results and their limitations: Limitations of the study were the small number of convalescent patients and the absence of early post-infection timepoints. Both infection-induced and vaccine-induced clones contracted markedly at late post-vaccination timepoints, which is consistent with waning T cell responses. Among healthy vaccine recipients, nearly all vaccine-induced clones were SARS-CoV-2 mono-reactive, and just 1 of 255 was cross-reactive with common cold coronaviruses.

After more than 9 days of culture, CD4+ T cells were isolated with the EasySep CD4+ T cell isolation kit. Two doses of either the BNT162b2 or the mRNA-1273 mRNA SARS-CoV-2 vaccine were administered to participants. Healthy vaccine recipients had no prior SARS-CoV-2 infection, confirmed by negative nucleocapsid antibodies before and after vaccination. Half of the culture medium was replaced with fresh IL-2-containing medium on days 3 and 7. Unless noted otherwise, every peptide stimulation condition was grown in triplicate wells. PBMC were separated from whole blood using Ficoll-Paque Plus gradient centrifugation and were then either cryopreserved at -140C or used fresh. Genomic DNA was extracted from cultured CD4+ T cells with the QIAamp micro DNA kit. From the germline V gene (reference sequence), CDR1 is LNHDA and CDR2 is SQIVND. Relative to germline, V is missing 8 bases and J is missing 2 bases, with 10 bases of the junction outside any gene match. From cysteine to phenylalanine, the CDR3 is 15 amino acids long. Of the read, only the CDR3 DNA is kept; its 45 bases are in frame from base 1.

Library method: the immunoSEQ multiplex PCR assay. TCR beta CDR3 sequencing was performed on DNA from the cultured, isolated CD4+ T cells. As for how the authors treated the data: The analysis removed non-productive TCR sequences, trimmed reads to the CDR3 region, and retained only CDR3s that were 7 or more amino acids long. Antigen-specific clonotypes were identified with the MANAFEST web app by comparing expansion in peptide wells against reference cultures. For clones to be considered positive, expansion at FDR<0.05 versus reference and all other wells, an odds ratio above 5, and a frequency above 0.1% in two replicate wells were required. A clonotype was called cross-reactive if it was significantly expanded both in SARS-CoV-2 spike wells and in at least one common cold coronavirus spike condition. CDR3 similarity was assessed by Levenshtein distance with the stringdist R package, and unrooted trees were built with ape in R 3.6.1. The clones in this table, taken by TCRdb from immuneACCESS, are in-frame only. Not every clone is retained; where verified, under half of the shortfall comes from an unresolved V gene, and the cause of the rest is unknown. V and J calls and clone size are given by that table; D and trimming were obtained from the DNA. The sample records 45,000 to 55,000 clones, 60% to 75% of which are singletons. The ten largest clones represent 7% of the sample.

The sequence came from a human donor who received a COVID-19 vaccine. The chain uses TRBV19 and TRBJ1-1; TRBD1 matches 8 bases in the middle. The source material was CD4+ T cells from PBMCs cultured without peptide, sampled after COVID-19 vaccination. This receptor has the CDR3 CASRLRRGPNTEAFF. The bases read TGTGCCAGTCGCCTCCGCAGGGGGCCCAACACTGAAGCTTTCTTT.